This T cell receptor beta chain was sequenced during a study of memory CD4+ T cells and cytomegalovirus serostatus. Broader study findings: The CMV-associated TCR signature appears largely within the CD4+ memory repertoire.

Comment on this clone: Antigen unknown.

Some clones are missing from TCRdb's copy, which holds only in-frame ones; the method was immunoSEQ multiplex PCR. The sample includes about 73,000 clones, roughly 80% of them seen just once. The CDR3 spans 16 residues. J gave up 4 bases and V 1 base, and 6 bases lay outside the gene matches. The germline gives CDR1 MNHEY, CDR2 SVGAGI. Single viable CD3+CD4+CD8-CD45RO+ cells were sorted as the memory CD4+ T cells. Serum IgG to CMV pp150, pp28, p38 and p52 defined serostatus. CD4+ T cells were isolated by positive magnetic selection. This TCR was sampled from an adult in good health and CMV-seropositive. V gene TRBV6-5 combines with J gene TRBJ2-1, with TRBD2 matching over 8 bases. The sequencing sample was made of memory CD4+ T cells from blood. The chain's CDR3 is CASSYFRLAGYNEQFF. CDR3 DNA sequence: TGTGCCAGCAGTTACTTTCGGCTAGCGGGTTACAATGAGCAGTTCTTC.